This is a list of T cell receptor beta chains from one sample in a study of blood T cell repertoires in COVID-19. The table came from immunoSEQ multiplex PCR; TCRdb's copy has only in-frame clones and leaves some out. The sample includes roughly 260,000 clones, 75% to 90% of them seen just once. What was sequenced was PBMCs or T cells enriched from blood (not recorded which). The origin of the receptors is a woman aged 25 to 45 with acute COVID-19. Both conserved end residues are part of each CDR3.

V gene	J gene	CDR3 length	CDR3 protein
TRBV7-7	TRBJ2-5	14	CASSRSRAKETQYF
TRBV19	TRBJ1-5	14	CASSSGEWNQPQHF
TRBV7-7	TRBJ2-5	16	CASSLGTSGRGETQYF
TRBV5-1	TRBJ2-3	15	CASSLGQGAGDTQYF
TRBV6-5	TRBJ2-5	15	CASSVGTGGPRTQYF
TRBV10-3	TRBJ1-5	17	CAISEFGWGQPNQPQHF
TRBV6-2/TRBV6-3	TRBJ2-7	15	CASSPGLAGGKEQYF
TRBV6-5	TRBJ1-1	14	CASTPSQGGTEAFF
TRBV7-3	TRBJ2-3	15	CASSFTGGPTDTQYF
TRBV10-2	TRBJ2-2	15	CASIKTRGHTGELFF
TRBV19	TRBJ2-3	14	CASSMRTGTDTQYF
TRBV2	TRBJ2-1	17	CASSGRKREGPYNEQFF
TRBV11-3	TRBJ2-1	15	CASSSGASGYNEQFF
TRBV9	TRBJ1-6	14	CASSVERLNSPLHF
TRBV24-1	TRBJ1-5	14	CATSDTSSNQPQHF